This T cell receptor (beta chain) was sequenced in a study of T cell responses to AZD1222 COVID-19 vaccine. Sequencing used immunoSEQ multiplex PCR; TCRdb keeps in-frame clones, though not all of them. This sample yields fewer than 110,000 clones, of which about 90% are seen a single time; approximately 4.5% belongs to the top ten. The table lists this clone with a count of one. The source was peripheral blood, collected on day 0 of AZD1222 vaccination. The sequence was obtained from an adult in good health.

The CDR3 protein is CASSFRVGAYEQYF. The CDR3 bases are TGTGCCAGCAGTTTCCGGGTGGGTGCCTACGAGCAGTACTTC. V gene TRBV28 combines with J gene TRBJ2-7, with unresolved D. The germline CDR1 and CDR2 sequences are MDHEN and SYDVKM. The ends were cut back, 3 bases at V and 2 bases at J, with 11 bases in the middle. The CDR3 is made up of 14 amino acids.